This passage covers 3 T cell receptor beta chains from one sample sequenced in a study of cytomegalovirus exposure and HLA in healthy donors. Amplification used 60 Vbeta primers and 13 Jbeta primers. TCRdb's copy holds only in-frame clones and misses some; the assay was immunoSEQ multiplex PCR. The sample consists of approximately 120,000 clones, about 79% of them appearing once. The source material was PBMCs. These receptor sequences come from a woman between 50 and 59 years old in good health and CMV-seronegative.

This clone was counted between two and nine times. J is TRBJ2-2 and V is TRBV5-1; no definite D call. Trimming left V 3 bases short and J 0 bases short, with 6 bases between. The germline V gene encodes CDR1 SGHRS and CDR2 YFSETQ. The CDR3 is made up of 14 amino acids. The CDR3 protein is CASSSKTNTGELFF. CDR3 DNA sequence: TGCGCCAGCAGCTCTAAAACGAACACCGGGGAGCTGTTTTTT.

The chain uses TRBV27 and TRBJ2-1; 7 bases fit TRBD2. The trim removed 3 bases at V and 5 bases at J, leaving 19 bases unmatched. Per the germline V gene, CDR1 is MNHEY and CDR2 is SMNVEV (reference sequence). The CDR3 spans 19 residues. CDR3 region: CASSFGGSGLSVGNNEQFF. The CDR3 nucleotides read TGTGCCAGCAGTTTTGGTGGTAGCGGGCTATCAGTGGGGAACAATGAGCAGTTCTTC.

The chain links TRBV23-1 to TRBJ2-7; 10 positions agree with TRBD2. TRBV23-1 is an ORF; its function is uncertain. V lost 5 bases to trimming and J lost 6 bases; unmatched junction nucleotides: 13. The CDR3 is 16 residues long. This CDR3 is CASSKGISGRFSEQYF. CDR3 in DNA: TGCGCCAGCAGTAAAGGTATTAGCGGGAGGTTCAGCGAGCAGTACTTC.